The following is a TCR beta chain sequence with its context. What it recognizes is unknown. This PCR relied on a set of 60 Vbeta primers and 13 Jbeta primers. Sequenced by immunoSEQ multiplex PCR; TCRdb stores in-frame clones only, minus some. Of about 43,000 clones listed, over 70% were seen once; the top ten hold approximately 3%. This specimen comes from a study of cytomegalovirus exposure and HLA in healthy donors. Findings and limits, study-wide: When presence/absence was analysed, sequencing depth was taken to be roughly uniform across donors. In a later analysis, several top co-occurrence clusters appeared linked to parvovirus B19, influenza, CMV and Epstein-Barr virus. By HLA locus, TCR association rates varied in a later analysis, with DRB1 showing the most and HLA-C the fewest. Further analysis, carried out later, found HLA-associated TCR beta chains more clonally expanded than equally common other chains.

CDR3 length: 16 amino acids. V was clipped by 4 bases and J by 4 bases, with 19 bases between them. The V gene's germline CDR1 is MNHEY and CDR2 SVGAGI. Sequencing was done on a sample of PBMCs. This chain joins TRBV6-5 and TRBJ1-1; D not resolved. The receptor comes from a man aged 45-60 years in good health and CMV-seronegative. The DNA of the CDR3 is TGTGCCAGCAGTTGGACGGCCCCCGGGCGGGGCACTGAAGCTTTCTTT. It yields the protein CASSWTAPGRGTEAFF.